These T cell receptor beta chains were read from a single sample in a study of cytomegalovirus exposure and HLA in healthy donors. TCRdb keeps only in-frame clones here, not all; method: immunoSEQ multiplex PCR. The data hold 200,000 or so clones, with 70% to 90% observed a single time. The sample consisted of PBMCs. The receptors originated from a man aged 30 to 45 in good health and CMV-seronegative. Each CDR3 is given with its conserved first and last residue. The size of a clone is reported for some rows only, either as once, few or many, or as a class for expanded clones.

.,15,TRBV5-1,CASSETTGSSYEQYF
.,13,TRBV19,CASWGGQESPLHF
.,13,TRBV9,CASSLGGAGEQYF
.,15,TRBV28,CASSLGRPTPSEQFF
.,15,TRBV4-2,CASSQVQYVNYGYTF
.,13,TRBV27,CATRVGGTDTQYF
few,10,TRBV4-3,CASPLQPQHF
few,14,TRBV27,CASTAGATNEKLFF
.,14,TRBV9,CASSPTNTGAEAFF
medium-sized,15,TRBV7-2,CASTLGSGGYNEQFF
.,18,TRBV9,CASSVVGGRGTSTDTQYF
.,15,TRBV28,CASSPLAVPYNEQFF
.,13,TRBV27,CASSRTASYEQYF
.,12,TRBV19,CAIGQGGQPQHF
.,13,TRBV5-1,CASSQVSTDTQYF
.,10,TRBV7-9,CASSLGSQHF
.,14,TRBV15,CATSRARGMETQYF
.,13,TRBV7-2,CASSLAVYNEQFF
.,18,TRBV23-1,CASSQKIRTESSGNTIYF
.,12,TRBV6-1,CASNPDYQPQHF